This entry lists 29 T cell receptor beta chains sequenced from one sample in a study of technical replicates of blood from several donors. Sequencing was performed with immunoSEQ multiplex PCR; in TCRdb, only in-frame clones are kept and a portion is missing. The data show 99,000 or so clones, nearly 97% seen once. The specimen sequenced was T cells isolated from PBMCs. The origin of the receptors is a human donor in good health.

The chain links TRBV5-4 to TRBJ2-7; 8 positions agree with TRBD2. Germline trimming cut 2 bases from V and 3 bases from J; bases unmatched to any gene: 4. The CDR3 has 14 amino acids. The germline V gene encodes CDR1 SGHNT and CDR2 YYREEE (reference sequence). CDR3 in amino acids: CASSFNGRVYEQYF. CDR3 DNA: TGTGCCAGCAGCTTTAACGGGAGGGTCTACGAGCAGTACTTC.

This chain connects TRBV7-8 to TRBJ2-3, with unresolved D. This CDR3 is built from 14 residues. The ends were cut back, 4 bases at V and 6 bases at J, with 14 bases in the middle. CDR1 is SGHVS and CDR2 is FQNEAQ in the germline V gene. CDR3 sequence: CASSSLLGADTQYF. In nucleotides, the CDR3 is TGTGCCAGCAGCTCCCTCCTAGGTGCGGATACGCAGTATTTT.

The V call is TRBV9, the J call TRBJ2-3, with unresolved D. The germline V gene has CDR1 SGDLS and CDR2 YYNGEE. The CDR3 extends over 14 amino acids. Deletions cut 0 bases from V and 1 base from J, with 6 bases between. DNA of the CDR3: TGTGCCAGCAGCGTAGCTGAGGGCACAGATACGCAGTATTTT. This translates into CASSVAEGTDTQYF.

V and J are TRBV28 and TRBJ1-2, with 8 bases that match TRBD1. The germline gives CDR1 MDHEN, CDR2 SYDVKM. V lost 5 bases to trimming and J lost 2 bases; unmatched junction nucleotides: 7. The length of the CDR3 is 15 residues. CDR3 nucleotide sequence: TGTGCCAGCAGTAGGACAGGGATTAAAAACTATGGCTACACCTTC. Protein sequence: CASSRTGIKNYGYTF.

This chain joins TRBV7-2 and TRBJ2-1; 7 positions match TRBD2. With 5 bases clipped from V and 3 bases from J, the junction kept 7 bases outside the gene matches. The CDR3 loop spans 15 amino acids. CDR1 and CDR2 (germline): SGHTA, FQGNSA. This CDR3 reads CASSGGGIYYNEQFF. CDR3 sequence (DNA): TGTGCCAGCAGCGGGGGGGGAATTTACTACAATGAGCAGTTCTTC.

This clone was found once. The chain uses TRBV30 and TRBJ1-2; a possible D gene is TRBD1 (6 bases). CDR1 and CDR2 from the germline V gene are GTSNPN and SVGIG (reference sequence). Trimming took 8 bases from V and 5 from J, leaving 33 bases between them. There are 18 residues in the CDR3. CDR3 bases: TGTGCCGTGAAGGTCCCCCGACAGGACGTTCCGGAGTTTTATGGCTACACCTTC. Translated: CAVKVPRQDVPEFYGYTF.

The V and J genes are TRBV2 and TRBJ2-2; D may be TRBD1 (6 bases). The CDR3 has 15 residues. The germline V gene has CDR1 SNHLY and CDR2 FYNNEI. V lost 7 bases, J lost 5 bases, and 17 bases lay in between. CDR3 DNA: TGTGCCAGCATTGGCCAGGGGCCGGGGACCGGGGAGCTGTTTTTT. Amino acids: CASIGQGPGTGELFF.

The V gene is TRBV10-2, the J gene TRBJ2-3; tentative D call: TRBD2 (5 bases). With 2 bases removed from V and 9 bases from J, the gap between germline ends came to 18 bases. Germline V gives CDR1 WSHSY, CDR2 SAAADI. The CDR3 is 15 amino acids. CDR3 loop: CASSEGVSPPGTQYF. The CDR3 nucleotides are TGCGCCAGCAGTGAGGGGGTCTCCCCACCGGGGACGCAGTATTTT.

The CDR3 bases are TGTGCCAGCACCGCCGGAGCGGGGGGGTACACAGATACGCAGTATTTT. This gives the protein CASTAGAGGYTDTQYF. The V and J genes are TRBV11-2 and TRBJ2-3; 10 positions agree with TRBD2. Germline assignment: CDR1 SGHAT and CDR2 FQNNGV. The CDR3 totals 16 residues. The ends lost 7 bases at V and 2 bases at J; junction bases unmatched: 9.

The gene calls are TRBV4-1 and TRBJ1-1, with D uncertain. V dropped 1 base and J dropped 1 base, with 16 bases sitting between them. The germline gives CDR1 MGHRA, CDR2 YSYEKL. This CDR3 is 17 amino acids long. The CDR3 sequence: CASSQGRRGEGNTEAFF. The CDR3 region has the DNA TGCGCCAGCAGCCAAGGGCGCCGGGGAGAGGGGAACACTGAAGCTTTCTTT.

The gene calls are TRBV21-1 and TRBJ1-1. TRBV21-1 is shown as a pseudogene. CDR3 length: 18 amino acids. CDR3 in DNA: TGTGCCAGCAGCAAAGAGCAGGGAGGCGGGGGCGCCCCCACTGAAGCTTTCTTT. Protein: CASSKEQGGGGAPTEAFF.

This chain links TRBV2 with TRBJ1-1; D gene unclear. Germline loops: CDR1 SNHLY, CDR2 FYNNEI. The germline V and J ends were trimmed by 1 base and 5 bases, with 8 bases remaining between them. The CDR3 has 13 residues. DNA of the CDR3: TGTGCCAGCAGTGAAGGACCGCGGACTGAAGCTTTCTTT. Translating gives CASSEGPRTEAFF.

J is TRBJ2-7 and V is TRBV5-1; maybe TRBD1 (6 bases). The CDR3 is 12 amino acids. Germline CDR1 reads SGHRS; CDR2 reads YFSETQ. Trimming shortened V by 4 bases and J by 5 bases, and 10 bases separated the two germline ends. The CDR3 nucleotides are TGCGCCAGCAGCACTAACAGGGACGAGCAGTACTTC. It yields the protein CASSTNRDEQYF. Using reference TRBV5-1 and TRBJ2-7 for the parts outside the CDR3, the full variable domain is KAGVTQTPRYLIKTRGQQVTLSCSPISGHRSVSWYQQTPGQGLQFLFEYFSETQRNKGNFPGRFSGRQFSNSRSEMNVSTLELGDSALYLCASSTNRDEQYFGPGTRLTVT.

V usage is TRBV4-1 and J usage is TRBJ2-2; TRBD2 might be the D (5 bases). Between the trimmed V and J ends, which lost 2 bases and 1 base, there was a span of 8 bases. The germline gives CDR1 MGHRA, CDR2 YSYEKL. The CDR3 has 15 amino acids. DNA of the CDR3: TGCGCCAGCAGCCAACCCGAGGGGAACACCGGGGAGCTGTTTTTT. Translating it yields CASSQPEGNTGELFF.

The chain links TRBV28 to TRBJ2-3, with TRBD2 matching over 11 bases. V lost 7 bases and J lost 3; bases outside the gene matches: 15. Germline CDR1 is MDHEN and CDR2 is SYDVKM. The CDR3 is made up of 18 amino acids. The CDR3 DNA follows: TGTGCCAGCATTTCTCCTTCCCCTCTAGCGGGAGGTACAGATACGCAGTATTTT. Translated: CASISPSPLAGGTDTQYF. Drawing the rest from reference TRBV28 and TRBJ2-3, the complete variable domain is DVKVTQSSRYLVKRTGEKVFLECVQDMDHENMFWYRQDPGLGLRLIYFSYDVKMKEKGDIPEGYSVSREKKERFSLILESASTNQTSMYLCASISPSPLAGGTDTQYFGPGTRLTVL.

The CDR3 DNA sequence: TGTGCCATCACCGGGGGTGGCACCGGGGAGCTGTTTTTT. Residues: CAITGGGTGELFF. The chain combines TRBV10-3 with TRBJ2-2, with D perhaps TRBD2 (6 bases). The germline V gene has CDR1 ENHRY and CDR2 SYGVKD. The V and J ends lost 7 bases and 4 bases respectively, with 10 bases between them. The CDR3 has 13 amino acids.

This rearrangement joins TRBV5-1 to TRBJ1-1, with a weak D call TRBD1 (5 bases). V was cut by 4 bases and J by 6 bases, with 16 bases left in between. The CDR3 has 14 residues. Per the germline V gene, CDR1 is SGHRS and CDR2 is YFSETQ. The CDR3 loop is CASSAQARDPEAFF. The CDR3 nucleotides are TGCGCCAGCAGCGCACAGGCAAGGGATCCTGAAGCTTTCTTT.

This chain's CDR3 is CARSLGLEAFF. For the CDR3, the DNA is TGTGCCAGAAGCTTGGGTCTGGAAGCTTTCTTT. This sequence joins TRBV5-3 and TRBJ1-1; no firm D call. TRBV5-3 is an ORF, with its function uncertain. The CDR3 has 11 residues. V lost 0 bases and J 8 bases, leaving 5 bases between the germline ends.

The gene calls are TRBV19 and TRBJ1-4; D is unclear. This CDR3 has 14 amino acids. Germline-derived CDR1 and CDR2 are LNHDA and SQIVND (reference sequence). Trimming stripped 0 bases from V and 8 bases from J, with 10 bases between. In DNA form, the CDR3 reads TGTGCCAGTAGTATAGACGCGGTCCGGGAAAAACTGTTTTTT. Translating it yields CASSIDAVREKLFF.

The chain combines TRBV7-9 with TRBJ2-7; TRBD1 matches 12 bases. CDR1 and CDR2 (germline): SEHNR, FQNEAQ (reference sequence). With 6 bases clipped from V and 4 bases from J, the junction kept 7 bases outside the gene matches. The CDR3 has 15 amino acids. CDR3 sequence reads: CASSGTGGRGYEQYF. The CDR3 bases are TGTGCCAGCAGTGGGACAGGGGGCAGGGGTTACGAGCAGTACTTC.

The chain uses TRBV19 and TRBJ2-6; 7 bases map to TRBD1. Per the germline V gene, CDR1 is LNHDA and CDR2 is SQIVND (reference sequence). The trim removed 8 bases at V and 7 bases at J, leaving 5 bases unmatched. The length of the CDR3 is 13 residues. CDR3 sequence (DNA): TGTGCCAGTGAAGGGGACAGAGCCAACGTCCTGACTTTC. It is translated as CASEGDRANVLTF.

The chain links TRBV11-2 to TRBJ1-2, with 8 bases lining up with TRBD1. The CDR3 has 16 residues. The junction had 12 bases not matched to a gene; V was cut back by 5 bases and J by 4 bases. CDR1 and CDR2 from the germline V gene are SGHAT and FQNNGV. The chain's CDR3 is CASSPDRGSLIYGYTF. The DNA for the CDR3 is TGTGCCAGCAGCCCCGACAGGGGATCCTTAATCTATGGCTACACCTTC.

V is TRBV2 and J is TRBJ1-2, with a weak D call TRBD1 (5 bases). Germline-derived CDR1 and CDR2 are SNHLY and FYNNEI. This CDR3 has 12 residues. V lost 4 bases, J lost 7 bases, and 10 bases lay in between. The CDR3 sequence is CASSVGGFGYTF. As DNA, the CDR3 is TGTGCCAGCAGTGTCGGGGGGTTTGGCTACACCTTC.

V usage is TRBV7-7 and J usage is TRBJ2-7; tentatively, D is TRBD1 (6 bases). Germline CDR1 is SSHAT and CDR2 is FNYEAQ (reference sequence). V dropped 5 bases and J dropped 6 bases, with 17 bases sitting between them. This CDR3 is 14 amino acids long. This CDR3 is CASSPTRQDSEQYF. In DNA, the CDR3 is TGTGCCAGCAGCCCAACACGACAGGACTCCGAGCAGTACTTC.

This chain uses TRBV4-1 with TRBJ2-7; maybe TRBD1 (5 bases). The V end lost 3 bases, the J end lost 0 bases, and 18 bases lay between the germline ends. Germline CDR1 reads MGHRA; CDR2 reads YSYEKL. The CDR3 consists of 17 residues. DNA of the CDR3: TGCGCCAGCAGCCACTTCCAGACAGCGCCGCTCTCCTACGAGCAGTACTTC. Encoded protein: CASSHFQTAPLSYEQYF.

The gene calls are TRBV27 and TRBJ1-1; weak D call: TRBD1 (6 bases). Trimming removed 5 bases at V and 0 bases at J, with 13 bases between. Per the germline V gene, CDR1 is MNHEY and CDR2 is SMNVEV (reference sequence). The CDR3 totals 15 residues. CDR3: CASSPGTLLNTEAFF. The DNA for the CDR3 is TGTGCCAGCAGTCCTGGGACACTACTGAACACTGAAGCTTTCTTT.

This chain uses TRBV2 with TRBJ2-5, with a weak D call TRBD2 (6 bases). The CDR3 has 12 residues. Deletions cut 11 bases from V and 4 bases from J, with 14 bases between. Germline V CDR1 and CDR2: SNHLY, FYNNEI. DNA for the CDR3: TGTGCCGGCGCACCAGCGGGAGAGACCCAGTACTTC. It specifies CAGAPAGETQYF. Full variable domain (remainder filled in from reference TRBV2 and TRBJ2-5): EPEVTQTPSHQVTQMGQEVILRCVPISNHLYFYWYRQILGQKVEFLVSFYNNEISEKSEIFDDQFSVERPDGSNFTLKIRSTKLEDSAMYFCAGAPAGETQYFGPGTRLLVL.

The table lists this clone with a count of one. This rearrangement joins TRBV7-6 to TRBJ2-1; tentative D call: TRBD2 (5 bases). In germline, CDR1 is SGHVS, CDR2 FNYEAQ. The V end was cut by 1 base, the J end by 9 bases, with 19 bases between. This CDR3 contains 16 residues. The chain's CDR3 is CASSLGYNGMVGEQFF. As DNA, the CDR3 is TGTGCCAGCAGCTTAGGTTATAACGGGATGGTGGGTGAGCAGTTCTTC.

This rearrangement joins TRBV2 to TRBJ2-5; 12 bases align to TRBD2. The CDR3 has 15 amino acids. The V gene's germline CDR1 is SNHLY and CDR2 FYNNEI. Unmatched junction bases numbered 6, after V lost 7 bases and J lost 3 bases. The CDR3 DNA follows: TGTGCCAGCATTGGTCTAGCGGGAGGGAAAGAGACCCAGTACTTC. It yields the protein CASIGLAGGKETQYF.